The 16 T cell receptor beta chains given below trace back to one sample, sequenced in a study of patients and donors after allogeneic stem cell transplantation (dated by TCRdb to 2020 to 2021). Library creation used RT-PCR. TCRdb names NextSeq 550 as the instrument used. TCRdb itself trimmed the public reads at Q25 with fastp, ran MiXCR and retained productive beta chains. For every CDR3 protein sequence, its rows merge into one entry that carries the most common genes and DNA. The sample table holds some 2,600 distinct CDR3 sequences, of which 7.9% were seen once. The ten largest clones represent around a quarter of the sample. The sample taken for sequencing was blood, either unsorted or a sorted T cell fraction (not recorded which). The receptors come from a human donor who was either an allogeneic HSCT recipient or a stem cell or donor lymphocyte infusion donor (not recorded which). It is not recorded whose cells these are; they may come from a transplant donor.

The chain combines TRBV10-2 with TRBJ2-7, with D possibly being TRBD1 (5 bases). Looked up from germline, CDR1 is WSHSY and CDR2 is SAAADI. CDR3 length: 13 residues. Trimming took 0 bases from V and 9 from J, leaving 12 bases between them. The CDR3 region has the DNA TGCGCCAGCAGTGAGTCGAACAGGTTTGTGCAGTACTTC. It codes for CASSESNRFVQYF.

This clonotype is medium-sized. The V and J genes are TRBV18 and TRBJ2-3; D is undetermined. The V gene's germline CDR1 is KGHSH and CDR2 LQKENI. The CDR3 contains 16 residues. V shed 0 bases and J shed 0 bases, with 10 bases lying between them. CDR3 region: CASSPPGRRSTDTQYF. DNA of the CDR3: TGTGCCAGCTCACCACCCGGGCGGAGAAGCACAGATACGCAGTATTTT.

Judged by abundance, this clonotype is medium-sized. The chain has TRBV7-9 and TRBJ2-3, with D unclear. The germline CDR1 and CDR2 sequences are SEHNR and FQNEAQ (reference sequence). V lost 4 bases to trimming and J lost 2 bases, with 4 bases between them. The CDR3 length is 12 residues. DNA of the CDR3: TGTGCCAGCAGCTCCATCACAGATACGCAGTATTTT. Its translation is CASSSITDTQYF.

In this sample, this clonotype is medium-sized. The CDR3 here is CASSPERGRNNEQFF. CDR3 bases: TGTGCCAGCAGCCCTGAGAGGGGAAGAAACAATGAGCAGTTCTTC. The J gene is TRBJ2-1, the V gene TRBV5-8; D could derive from TRBD1 or TRBD2 (5 bases each). CDR1 and CDR2 from the germline V gene are SGHTS and YDEGEE. V lost 4 bases to trimming and J lost 5 bases, with 16 bases between them. This CDR3 region has 15 residues.

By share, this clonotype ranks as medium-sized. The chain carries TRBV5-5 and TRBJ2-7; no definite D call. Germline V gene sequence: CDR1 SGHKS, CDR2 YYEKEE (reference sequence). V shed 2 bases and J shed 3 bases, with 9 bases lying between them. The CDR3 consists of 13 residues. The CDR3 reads CASSFDGYYEQYF. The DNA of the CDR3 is TGTGCCAGCAGCTTTGACGGGTACTACGAGCAGTACTTC.

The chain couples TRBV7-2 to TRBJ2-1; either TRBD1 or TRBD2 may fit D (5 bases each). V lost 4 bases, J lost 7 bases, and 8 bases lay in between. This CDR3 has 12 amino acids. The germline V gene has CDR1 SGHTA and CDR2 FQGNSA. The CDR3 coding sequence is TGTGCCAGCAGCTGGGACGGGAATGAGCAGTTCTTC. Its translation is CASSWDGNEQFF.

CDR3 loop: CASRGDRISYEQYF. CDR3 bases: TGTGCCAGCCGAGGAGACAGAATCTCCTACGAGCAGTACTTC. V usage is TRBV28 and J usage is TRBJ2-7; weak D call: TRBD1 (5 bases). Germline V gene sequence: CDR1 MDHEN, CDR2 SYDVKM. Between the trimmed V and J ends, which lost 8 bases and 0 bases, there was a span of 14 bases. The CDR3 sequence is 14 residues long.

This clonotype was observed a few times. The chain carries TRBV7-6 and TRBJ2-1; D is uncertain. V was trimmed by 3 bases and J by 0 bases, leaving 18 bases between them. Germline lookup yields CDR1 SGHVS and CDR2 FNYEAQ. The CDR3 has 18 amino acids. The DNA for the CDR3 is TGTGCCAGCAGCTTTGCCTCTCTTCGATATAGCTCCTACAATGAGCAGTTCTTC. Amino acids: CASSFASLRYSSYNEQFF.

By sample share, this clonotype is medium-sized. The CDR3 loop is CSADDTYEQYF. DNA for the CDR3: TGCAGTGCTGATGACACCTACGAGCAGTACTTC. This chain joins TRBV20-1 and TRBJ2-7, with no clear D. This CDR3 is built from 11 residues. V was shortened by 5 bases and J by 2 bases, with 7 bases between the two germline ends. Germline-derived CDR1 and CDR2 are DFQATT and SNEGSKA (reference sequence).

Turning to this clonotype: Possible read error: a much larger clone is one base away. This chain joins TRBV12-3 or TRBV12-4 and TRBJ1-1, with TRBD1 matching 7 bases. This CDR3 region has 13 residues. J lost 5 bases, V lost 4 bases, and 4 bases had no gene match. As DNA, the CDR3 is TGTGCCAGCAGTTCAAGGGGGCGGACTGAAGCTTTCTTT. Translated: CASSSRGRTEAFF.

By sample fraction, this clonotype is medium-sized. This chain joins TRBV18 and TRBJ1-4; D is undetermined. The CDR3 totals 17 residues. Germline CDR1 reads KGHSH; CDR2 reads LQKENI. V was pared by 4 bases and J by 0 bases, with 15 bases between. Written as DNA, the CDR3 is TGTGCCAGCTCACTGCGTGAGGCAACAGCAACTAATGAAAAACTGTTTTTT. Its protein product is CASSLREATATNEKLFF.

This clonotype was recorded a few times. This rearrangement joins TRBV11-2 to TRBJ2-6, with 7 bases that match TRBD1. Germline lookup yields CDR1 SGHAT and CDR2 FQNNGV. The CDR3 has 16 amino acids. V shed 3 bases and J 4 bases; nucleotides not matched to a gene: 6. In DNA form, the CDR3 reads TGTGCCAGCAGCTTTAGCACAGGGGCAGGGGCCAACGTCCTGACTTTC. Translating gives CASSFSTGAGANVLTF.

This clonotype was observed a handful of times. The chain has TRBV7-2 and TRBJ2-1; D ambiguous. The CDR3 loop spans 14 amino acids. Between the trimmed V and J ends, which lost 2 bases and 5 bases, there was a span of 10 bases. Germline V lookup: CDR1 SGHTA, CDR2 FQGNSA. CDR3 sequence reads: CASSLFNSDNEQFF. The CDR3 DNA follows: TGTGCCAGCAGCTTATTTAACAGTGACAATGAGCAGTTCTTC.

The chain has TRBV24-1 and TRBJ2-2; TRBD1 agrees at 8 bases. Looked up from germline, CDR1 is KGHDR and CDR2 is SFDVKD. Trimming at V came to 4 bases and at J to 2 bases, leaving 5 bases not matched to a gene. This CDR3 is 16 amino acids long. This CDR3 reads CATSDGDRQNTGELFF. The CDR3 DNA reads TGTGCCACCAGTGACGGGGACAGGCAAAACACCGGGGAGCTGTTTTTT.

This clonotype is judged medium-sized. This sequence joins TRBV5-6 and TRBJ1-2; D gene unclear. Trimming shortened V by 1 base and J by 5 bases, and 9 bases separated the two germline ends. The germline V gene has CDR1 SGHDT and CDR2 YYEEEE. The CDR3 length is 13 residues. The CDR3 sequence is CASSLSAQYGYTF. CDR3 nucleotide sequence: TGTGCCAGCAGCTTGTCAGCCCAGTATGGCTACACCTTC.

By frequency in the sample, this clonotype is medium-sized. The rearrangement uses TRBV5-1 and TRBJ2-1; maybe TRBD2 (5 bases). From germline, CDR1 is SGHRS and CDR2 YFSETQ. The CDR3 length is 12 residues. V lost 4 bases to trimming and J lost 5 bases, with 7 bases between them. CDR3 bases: TGCGCCAGCAGCACGGGAAACAATGAGCAGTTCTTC. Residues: CASSTGNNEQFF.